The TCR beta chain described here comes from a study of OX40 agonist ivuxolimab in advanced cancers. As for the study in general: Every patient in dose escalation had hepatocellular carcinoma, melanoma, renal cell or head and neck cancer.

The assay was immunoSEQ multiplex PCR, and TCRdb's table has in-frame clones only and misses some. This sample has 70,000 to 95,000 clones, with more than 70% found just once. Trimming stripped 2 bases from V and 0 bases from J, with 8 bases between. The CDR3 length is 15 residues. Germline V gene sequence: CDR1 SEHNR, CDR2 FQNEAQ (reference sequence). The sequencing here drew on CD4+ or CD8+ T cells sorted from blood, taken in a trial of the OX40 agonist ivuxolimab. The chain has TRBV7-9 and TRBJ1-3; D unresolved. The sequence derives from an adult with an advanced solid tumor such as melanoma, head and neck, liver or kidney cancer. In DNA form, the CDR3 reads TGTGCCAGCAGCTTACGAGGAGACTCTGGAAACACCATATATTTT. Its translation is CASSLRGDSGNTIYF.